A selection of T cell receptor beta chains follows, all from one sample in a study of blood T cell repertoires in COVID-19. Data came from immunoSEQ multiplex PCR; TCRdb stores just in-frame clones and leaves some out. The table has hundreds of thousands of clones, about 82% seen once. The specimen sequenced was peripheral blood. Receptors were obtained from a woman older than 75 with acute or convalescent COVID-19. Each CDR3 is given with its conserved first and last residue. D genes are given only for firm matches. Clone size is shown for a subset of rows, as once, few, many or a class of expanded clone.

D,size,V,J,DNA,CDR3
TRBD2,.,TRBV4-3,TRBJ2-5,TGCGCCAGCAGCCAAGGGAGCGGGGGGAACCAAGAGACCCAGTACTTC,CASSQGSGGNQETQYF
.,.,TRBV11-1,TRBJ2-1,TGTGCCAGCAGCTTAACCCAGATCGATGAGCAGTTCTTC,CASSLTQIDEQFF
TRBD2,.,TRBV13,TRBJ2-1,TGTGCCAGCAGGGCGGGAGGAACCGTGAATGAGCAGTTCTTC,CASRAGGTVNEQFF
TRBD1,few,TRBV19,TRBJ2-2,TGTGCCACCGGGCTTTCAGGGGGCCCGAACACCGGGGAGCTGTTTTTT,CATGLSGGPNTGELFF
TRBD2,.,TRBV20-1,TRBJ2-5,TGCAGTGCTAGTAGGACTAGCGGGAGGGCCGGAGAGACCCAGTACTTC,CSASRTSGRAGETQYF
.,.,TRBV7-9,TRBJ2-5,TGTGCCAGCAGTACGGGAGAGACCCAGTACTTC,CASSTGETQYF
TRBD1,.,TRBV11-1,TRBJ2-7,TGTGCCAGCAGCCCACTCGACAGGGTTATAGGGGAGCAGTACTTC,CASSPLDRVIGEQYF
.,.,TRBV27,TRBJ1-5,TGTGCCAGCAGAGCGGGTTCGCTACAACCCAATAGCAATCAGCCCCAGCATTTT,CASRAGSLQPNSNQPQHF
.,many,TRBV6-4,TRBJ1-1,TGTGCCAGCAGTGATCAGCCAGGGATGAACACTGAAGCTTTCTTT,CASSDQPGMNTEAFF
TRBD1,.,TRBV5-6,TRBJ1-2,TGTGCCAGCAGCTTGGGGACAGGGGGCGCACAGAATACCGGCTACACCTTC,CASSLGTGGAQNTGYTF
.,.,TRBV11-2,TRBJ1-4,TGTGCCAGCAGCTTCCCGTTCCGGAGGGAACTGTTTTTT,CASSFPFRRELFF
TRBD2,.,TRBV5-4,TRBJ2-5,TGTGCCAGCAGCTTGGCCGCAGCGGGGCTCGCGGAGACCCAGTACTTC,CASSLAAAGLAETQYF
TRBD2,once,TRBV30,TRBJ2-1,TGTGCCTGGAGCCTAGCGGGATGGGAGCAGTTCTTC,CAWSLAGWEQFF
.,once,TRBV7-2,TRBJ2-7,TGTGCCAGCAGCCTCACGAACTCGGTCTCCTACGAGCAGTACTTC,CASSLTNSVSYEQYF
.,once,TRBV5-1,TRBJ2-5,TGCGCCAGCAGCTTGGTTGCGGGAATGGAAACCCAGTACTTC,CASSLVAGMETQYF
.,.,TRBV29-1,TRBJ2-2,TGCAGCGTTGCCCAGGGAACCGGGGAGCTGTTTTTT,CSVAQGTGELFF
.,.,TRBV19,TRBJ1-2,TGTGCCAGTAGTATCGGCAGTCGCCGCGGAGGCTACACCTTC,CASSIGSRRGGYTF
.,.,TRBV5-6,TRBJ2-3,TGTGCCAGCAGCCGGGTCGCACAAGATACGCAGTATTTT,CASSRVAQDTQYF
TRBD1,.,TRBV2,TRBJ1-4,TGTGCCAGCAGTTGGGACAGCCCTGCAACTAATGAAAAACTGTTTTTT,CASSWDSPATNEKLFF
TRBD1,.,TRBV19,TRBJ1-5,TGTGCCAGTAGCGCCTTGAGGGGGCCGGATCAGCCCCAGCATTTT,CASSALRGPDQPQHF
TRBD1,.,TRBV6-6,TRBJ1-1,TGTGCCAGCAGTCGACAGGGCTTGAACACTGAAGCTTTCTTT,CASSRQGLNTEAFF
TRBD2,.,TRBV11-2,TRBJ2-7,TGTGCCAGCAGCCAAGGACTAGCGGAGGCCTACGAGCAGTACTTC,CASSQGLAEAYEQYF
.,.,TRBV29-1,TRBJ2-3,TGCAGCGTTGAAACCGGGACAGATACGCAGTATTTT,CSVETGTDTQYF
.,.,TRBV3-1/TRBV3-2,TRBJ2-7,TGTGCCAGCAGCCCCCGGGAAAGGGTCACACGCGAGCAGTACTTC,CASSPRERVTREQYF
.,.,TRBV9,TRBJ1-3,TGTGCCAGCAGCGCCCTGGACAGCTCTGGAAACACCATATATTTT,CASSALDSSGNTIYF
.,.,TRBV6-6,TRBJ1-4,TGTGCCAGCAGTTACATCAGAGGGGAAAAACTGTTTTTT,CASSYIRGEKLFF
TRBD1,.,TRBV6-2/TRBV6-3,TRBJ1-2,TGTGCCAGCAGCCGAGCAGGGGGTTCCTACACCTTC,CASSRAGGSYTF
TRBD2,.,TRBV3-1/TRBV3-2,TRBJ2-7,TGTGCCAGCAGCCGGACTAGCGGTCCCTACGAGCAGTACTTC,CASSRTSGPYEQYF
.,.,TRBV9,TRBJ2-7,TGTGCCAGCAGCTCCCACACAGGGTTCGACGAGCAGTACTTC,CASSSHTGFDEQYF
TRBD1,.,TRBV4-2,TRBJ1-1,TGTGCCAGCAGCCAAGCAGCGCGGTTTTTACAGGGGATGGCTGAAGCTTTCTTT,CASSQAARFLQGMAEAFF
.,.,TRBV6-6,TRBJ1-5,TGTGCCAGCAGTTACGGCAGTGGTCAGCCCCAGCATTTT,CASSYGSGQPQHF
TRBD1,.,TRBV30,TRBJ1-1,TGTGCCTGGAGTGCCCTACGGGGCAGGGGGACTGAAGCTTTCTTT,CAWSALRGRGTEAFF
TRBD2,.,TRBV11-3,TRBJ2-1,TGTGCCAGCAGCTTTCAACTAGCGGGGGACAATGAGCAGTTCTTC,CASSFQLAGDNEQFF
TRBD1,.,TRBV30,TRBJ1-5,TGTGCCTGGAGGCCGACAGGGGGCAGGGATCAGCCCCAGCATTTT,CAWRPTGGRDQPQHF
TRBD1,.,TRBV30,TRBJ1-2,TGTGCCTGGAGTGCCCCCCGGACAGGGAGGTATGGCTACACCTTC,CAWSAPRTGRYGYTF
TRBD2,.,TRBV6-6,TRBJ2-1,TGTGCCAGCAGGTACGAGGATAGCGGGACTTTCAATGAGCAGTTCTTC,CASRYEDSGTFNEQFF
TRBD1,.,TRBV5-1,TRBJ2-7,TGCGCCAGCAGCTCGCGTCCCGGGACAGGCCCGAGCTCCTACGAGCAGTACTTC,CASSSRPGTGPSSYEQYF
.,.,TRBV6-5,TRBJ1-1,TGTGCCAGCCGAGACGAACCTGGGGGGACTGAAGCTTTCTTT,CASRDEPGGTEAFF
TRBD2,.,TRBV9,TRBJ2-1,TGTGCCAGCAGCGGAGCCCCGATAGCGGGGGGGGGCAATGAGCAGTTCTTC,CASSGAPIAGGGNEQFF
.,.,TRBV19,TRBJ2-2,TGTGCCAGTAGTTCAGGGAGGTTAGGGGAGCTGTTTTTT,CASSSGRLGELFF